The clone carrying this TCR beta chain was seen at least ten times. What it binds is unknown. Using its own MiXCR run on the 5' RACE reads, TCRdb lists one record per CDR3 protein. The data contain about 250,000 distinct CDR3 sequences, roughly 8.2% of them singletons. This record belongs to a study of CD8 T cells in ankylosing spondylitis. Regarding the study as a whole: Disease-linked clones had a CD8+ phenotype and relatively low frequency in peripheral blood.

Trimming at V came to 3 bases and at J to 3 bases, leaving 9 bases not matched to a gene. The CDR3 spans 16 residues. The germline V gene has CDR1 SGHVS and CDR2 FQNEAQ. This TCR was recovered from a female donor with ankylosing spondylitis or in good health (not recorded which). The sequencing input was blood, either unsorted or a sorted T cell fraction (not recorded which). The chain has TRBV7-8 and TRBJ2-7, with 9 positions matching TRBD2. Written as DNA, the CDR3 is TGTGCCAGCAGCTTCGCAGCGGGAGGAAACGGCTACGAGCAGTACTTC. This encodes CASSFAAGGNGYEQYF.